This T cell receptor (beta chain) was captured in a study of shared clonotypes between healthy human individuals. The study's findings and limits: Sorted-subset samples were not fully sequenced, rarefaction indicated. The study found 4.5% to 5% of naive CD4 clonotypes shared across several donors. Non-shared clonotypes had lower generation probabilities than clonotypes shared by all four sorted-subset donors.

The CDR3 consists of 14 residues. Per the germline V gene, CDR1 is SGHTA and CDR2 is FQGNSA. J was trimmed by 4 bases and V by 5 bases; bases with no gene match: 6. As regards this clone: Its antigen is not identified.

Samples underwent the assay at deep level. Repertoires were generated with immunoSEQ multiplex PCR, while TCRdb's copy carries only in-frame clones and drops some. The top ten clones hold 0.1% to 0.15% of a sample with 2,100,000 or so clones, more than 90% of them seen once. What was sequenced was naive CD4+ T cells sorted from blood. Subset here: CD45RA+ positively selected. The TCR comes from a man aged 18 to 29 in good health. The chain employs TRBV7-2 and TRBJ2-5; TRBD1 matches 8 bases. DNA of the CDR3: TGTGCCAGCAGCGTCACAGGGGGGAGAGAGACCCAGTACTTC. This sequence encodes CASSVTGGRETQYF.